The 16 T cell receptor beta chains below come from one sample, sequenced in a study of shared clonotypes between healthy human individuals. Repertoires were generated with immunoSEQ multiplex PCR, while TCRdb's copy carries only in-frame clones and drops some. The data show 1.4 million or so clones, with less than 99% seen just once and about 0.35% held by the top ten. The specimen sequenced was naive CD4+ T cells sorted from blood. Subset given: CD45RA+ positively selected. These receptor sequences come from a man aged 25 to 45 in good health.

This clone was seen just once. The chain uses TRBV18 and TRBJ2-5, with no clear D. This CDR3 spans 13 amino acids. Looked up from germline, CDR1 is KGHSH and CDR2 is LQKENI. V dropped 5 bases and J dropped 0 bases, with 7 bases sitting between them. The CDR3 bases are TGTGCCAGCTCAGGAACATACCAAGAGACCCAGTACTTC. Translated: CASSGTYQETQYF.

The chain carries TRBV5-1 and TRBJ2-1; 8 nucleotides align to TRBD1. The CDR3 spans 13 residues. With 3 bases clipped from V and 11 bases from J, the junction kept 7 bases outside the gene matches. Germline V lookup: CDR1 SGHRS, CDR2 YFSETQ. For the CDR3, the DNA is TGCGCCAGCAGCTCCCCAGACAGGGGTCAGCAGTTCTTC. Translated, it gives CASSSPDRGQQFF.

The chain combines TRBV7-9 with TRBJ2-1; 8 bases agree with TRBD2. Germline values: CDR1 SEHNR, CDR2 FQNEAQ (reference sequence). V shed 4 bases, J shed 3 bases, and the junction held 8 bases outside the gene matches. The CDR3 extends over 16 amino acids. Here the CDR3 reads CASSSILAEVYNEQFF. In nucleotides, the CDR3 is TGTGCCAGCAGCTCCATACTAGCGGAGGTCTACAATGAGCAGTTCTTC.

This clone was detected once. J is TRBJ2-1 and V is TRBV6-5; 11 nucleotides line up with TRBD2. CDR1 is MNHEY and CDR2 is SVGAGI in the germline V gene. V was pared by 5 bases and J by 14 bases, with 11 bases of the junction left unmatched. This CDR3 spans 14 amino acids. The CDR3 region is CASSQTQLAGVEFF. CDR3 bases: TGTGCCAGCAGTCAAACCCAACTAGCGGGAGTCGAGTTCTTC.

This chain joins TRBV1 and TRBJ2-3; the table assigns TRBD1, which was not confirmed against the DNA. TRBV1 represents a pseudogene. The CDR3 extends over 14 amino acids. In DNA, the CDR3 is TGCACCAGCAGCCAAACGCCTCAGGGAAATACGCAGTATTTT. It codes for CTSSQTPQGNTQYF.

V is TRBV5-5 and J is TRBJ2-3; D gene ambiguous. Germline CDR1 and CDR2: SGHKS and YYEKEE (reference sequence). Trimming took off 4 bases at V and 2 bases at J, with 8 bases between the two ends. This CDR3 is 13 amino acids long. Here the CDR3 DNA reads TGTGCCAGCAGCAATCCCGCCACAGATACGCAGTATTTT. It encodes CASSNPATDTQYF.

The chain recombines TRBV5-6 with TRBJ2-5; TRBD2 matches 8 bases. Germline-derived CDR1 and CDR2 are SGHDT and YYEEEE. J lost 3 bases, V lost 4 bases, and 11 bases had no gene match. The CDR3 is 16 amino acids. This chain's CDR3 is CASSLQSSREEETQYF. The CDR3 coding sequence is TGTGCCAGCAGCCTACAGTCATCGCGGGAGGAAGAGACCCAGTACTTC.

The genes are TRBV28 and TRBJ2-2; 7 bases map to TRBD1. From germline, CDR1 is MDHEN and CDR2 SYDVKM. V shed 6 bases and J 6 bases; nucleotides not matched to a gene: 4. The CDR3 sequence is 13 residues long. CDR3 in amino acids: CASRGQIAGELFF. DNA of the CDR3: TGTGCCAGCAGGGGACAGATAGCCGGGGAGCTGTTTTTT.

The chain combines TRBV11-2 with TRBJ2-3; the D gene is possibly TRBD2 (6 bases). V lost 4 bases to trimming and J lost 6 bases, with 11 bases between them. The CDR3 has 13 residues. CDR1 is SGHAT, CDR2 FQNNGV, per germline. CDR3 bases: TGTGCCAGCAGCTCCCCTAGCGAGGATACGCAGTATTTT. Translated: CASSSPSEDTQYF.

V and J are TRBV7-9 and TRBJ2-2, with D tentatively TRBD1 or TRBD2 (5 bases each). V lost 5 bases to trimming and J lost 8 bases, with 27 bases between them. The germline CDR1 and CDR2 sequences are SEHNR and FQNEAQ (reference sequence). The CDR3 has 18 amino acids. For the CDR3, the DNA is TGTGCCAGCAGCCTTCCGGGACCCGGGTCCCCGAGTTCTGGGGAGCTGTTTTTT. The encoded protein is CASSLPGPGSPSSGELFF.

V is TRBV6-1 and J is TRBJ2-7; 7 bases fit TRBD1. Germline loops: CDR1 MNHNS, CDR2 SASEGT. Losses at the gene ends were 5 bases for V and 3 bases for J; bases not matched to a gene: 10. CDR3 length: 15 amino acids. The CDR3 DNA reads as TGTGCCAGCAGTACCGAAGGGGGCGCGAGCTACGAGCAGTACTTC. This encodes CASSTEGGASYEQYF.

The chain combines TRBV28 with TRBJ2-7; TRBD2 aligns across 7 bases. CDR1 is MDHEN and CDR2 is SYDVKM in the germline V gene. Unmatched junction bases numbered 10, after V lost 6 bases and J lost 5 bases. The CDR3 loop spans 14 amino acids. Here the CDR3 DNA reads TGTGCCAGCAGGACCGGGGGGTTGCACCACGAGCAGTACTTC. This translates into CASRTGGLHHEQYF.

Concerning this clone: Relative to the germline gene, one junction end is altered; a read error may explain this. V usage is TRBV19 and J usage is TRBJ1-1, with unresolved D. Germline CDR1 and CDR2: LNHDA and SQIVND (reference sequence). This CDR3 has 13 amino acids. The CDR3 region is CASSIRLNTEAFF. The CDR3 DNA sequence: TGTGCCAGTAGTATTAGACTGAATACTGAAGCTTTCTTT.

The chain uses TRBV5-6 and TRBJ1-1, with D possibly being TRBD1 (5 bases). Germline CDR1 reads SGHDT; CDR2 reads YYEEEE. The CDR3 totals 15 residues. Trimming took off 0 bases at V and 6 bases at J, with 15 bases between the two ends. The CDR3, as DNA: TGTGCCAGCAGCTTGGCCGGCAGGGTGGTTGCTGAAGCTTTCTTT. Its translation is CASSLAGRVVAEAFF.

The DNA of the CDR3 is TGTGCCAGCAGCGTAGAGGCAGGGCGGGGAAACACCATATATTTT. Its translation is CASSVEAGRGNTIYF. The genes are TRBV9 and TRBJ1-3, with a weak D call TRBD1 (5 bases). V was trimmed by 0 bases and J by 4 bases, leaving 11 bases between them. CDR1 is SGDLS, CDR2 YYNGEE, per germline. The CDR3 has 15 amino acids.

The chain recombines TRBV7-9 with TRBJ2-1; 7 positions match TRBD1. CDR3 length: 14 residues. The germline gives CDR1 SEHNR, CDR2 FQNEAQ (reference sequence). V dropped 3 bases and J dropped 8; count of bases not matched to a gene: 7. CDR3 nucleotides: TGTGCCAGCAGCTTTACAGGGGCGGTCGATGAGCAGTTCTTC. It yields the protein CASSFTGAVDEQFF.